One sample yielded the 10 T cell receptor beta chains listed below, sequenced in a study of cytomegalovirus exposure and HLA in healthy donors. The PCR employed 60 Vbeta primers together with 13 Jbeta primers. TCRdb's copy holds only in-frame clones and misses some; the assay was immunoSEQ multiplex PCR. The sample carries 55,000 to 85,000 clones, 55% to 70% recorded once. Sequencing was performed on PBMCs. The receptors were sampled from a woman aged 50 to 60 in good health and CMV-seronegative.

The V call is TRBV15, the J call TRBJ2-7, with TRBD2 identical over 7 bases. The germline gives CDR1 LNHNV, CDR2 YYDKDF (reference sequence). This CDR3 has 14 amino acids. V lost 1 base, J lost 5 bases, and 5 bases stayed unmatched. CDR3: CATSRGTGGNEQYF. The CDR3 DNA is TGTGCCACCAGCAGAGGGACGGGGGGTAACGAGCAGTACTTC.

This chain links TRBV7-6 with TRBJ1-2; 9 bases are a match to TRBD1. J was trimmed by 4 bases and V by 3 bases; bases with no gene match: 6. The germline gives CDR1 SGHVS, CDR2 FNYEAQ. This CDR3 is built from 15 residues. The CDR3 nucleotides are TGTGCCAGCAGCTTGGAACAGGGGGCTTTCTATGGCTACACCTTC. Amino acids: CASSLEQGAFYGYTF.

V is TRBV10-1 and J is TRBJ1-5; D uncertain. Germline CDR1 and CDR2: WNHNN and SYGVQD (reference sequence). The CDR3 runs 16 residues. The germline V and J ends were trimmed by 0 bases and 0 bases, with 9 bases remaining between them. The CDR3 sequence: CASSESAPASNQPQHF. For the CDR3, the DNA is TGCGCCAGCAGTGAGTCGGCACCCGCTAGCAATCAGCCCCAGCATTTT.

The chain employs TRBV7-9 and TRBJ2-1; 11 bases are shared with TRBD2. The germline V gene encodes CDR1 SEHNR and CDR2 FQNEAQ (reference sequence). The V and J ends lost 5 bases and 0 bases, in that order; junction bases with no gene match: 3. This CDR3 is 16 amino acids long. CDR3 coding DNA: TGTGCCAGCAGCGCAGGACTAGCGGGCTCCTACAATGAGCAGTTCTTC. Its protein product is CASSAGLAGSYNEQFF.

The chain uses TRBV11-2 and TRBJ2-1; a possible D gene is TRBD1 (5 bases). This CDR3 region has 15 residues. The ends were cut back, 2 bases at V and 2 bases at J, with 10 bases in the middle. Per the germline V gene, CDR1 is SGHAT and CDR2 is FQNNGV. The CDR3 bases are TGTGCCAGCAGCTTACGGTCAGGGACCTACAATGAGCAGTTCTTC. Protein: CASSLRSGTYNEQFF.

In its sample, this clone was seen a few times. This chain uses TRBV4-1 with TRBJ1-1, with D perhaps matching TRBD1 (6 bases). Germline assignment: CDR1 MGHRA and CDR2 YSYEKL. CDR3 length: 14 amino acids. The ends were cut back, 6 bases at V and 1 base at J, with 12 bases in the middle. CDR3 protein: CASRGTLKNTEAFF. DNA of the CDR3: TGCGCCAGCAGGGGGACATTAAAGAACACTGAAGCTTTCTTT.

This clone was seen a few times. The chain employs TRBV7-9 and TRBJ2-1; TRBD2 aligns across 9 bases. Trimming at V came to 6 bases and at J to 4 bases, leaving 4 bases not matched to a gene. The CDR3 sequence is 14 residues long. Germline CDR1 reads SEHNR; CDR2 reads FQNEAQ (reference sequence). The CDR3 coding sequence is TGTGCCAGCAGGACTAGCGGAGCGTACAATGAGCAGTTCTTC. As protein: CASRTSGAYNEQFF.

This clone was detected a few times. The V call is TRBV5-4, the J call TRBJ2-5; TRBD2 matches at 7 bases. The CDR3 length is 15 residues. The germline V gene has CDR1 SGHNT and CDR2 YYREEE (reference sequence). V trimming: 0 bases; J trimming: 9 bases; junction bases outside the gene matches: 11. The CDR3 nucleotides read TGTGCCAGCAGCTTGGACGGGGGGTCGGGTCGGGCCCAGTACTTC. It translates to CASSLDGGSGRAQYF.

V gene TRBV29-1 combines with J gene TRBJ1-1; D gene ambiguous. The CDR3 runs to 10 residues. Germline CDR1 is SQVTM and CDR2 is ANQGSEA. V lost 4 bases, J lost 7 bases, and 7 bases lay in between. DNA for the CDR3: TGCAGCGTTGTGTCAGTTGAAGCTTTCTTT. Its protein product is CSVVSVEAFF.

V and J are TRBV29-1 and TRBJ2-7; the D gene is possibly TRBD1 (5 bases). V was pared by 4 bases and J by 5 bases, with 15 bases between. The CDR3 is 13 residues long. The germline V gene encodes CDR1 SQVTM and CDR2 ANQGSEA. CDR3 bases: TGCAGCGTTGCAGGGCAAGTTCTCGACGAGCAGTACTTC. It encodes CSVAGQVLDEQYF.